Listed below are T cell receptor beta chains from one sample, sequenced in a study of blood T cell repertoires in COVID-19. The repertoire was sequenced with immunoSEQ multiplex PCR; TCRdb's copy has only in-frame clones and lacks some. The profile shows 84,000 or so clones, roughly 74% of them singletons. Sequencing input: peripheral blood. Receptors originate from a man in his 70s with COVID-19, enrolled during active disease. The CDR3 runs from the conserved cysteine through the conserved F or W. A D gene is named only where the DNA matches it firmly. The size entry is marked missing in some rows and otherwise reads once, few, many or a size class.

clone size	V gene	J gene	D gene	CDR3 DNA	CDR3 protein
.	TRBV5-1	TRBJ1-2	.	TGCGCCAGCAGCTTGGCCCCGGGAGTCACCGGGGGCTACACCTTC	CASSLAPGVTGGYTF
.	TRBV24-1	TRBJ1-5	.	TGTGCCACCAGTGACCGACAGGCCAGCAATCAGCCCCAGCATTTT	CATSDRQASNQPQHF
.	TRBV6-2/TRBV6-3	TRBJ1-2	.	TGTGCCAGCAGTGGGGGGTCCCCATATGGCTACACCTTC	CASSGGSPYGYTF
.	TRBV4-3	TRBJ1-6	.	TGCGCCAGCAGCCAGACTGCGCTAGGTTCACCCCTCCACTTT	CASSQTALGSPLHF
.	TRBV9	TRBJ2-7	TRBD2	TGTGCCAGCAGCGTAGAACTAGCGGGAGTGGGCGAGCAGTACTTC	CASSVELAGVGEQYF
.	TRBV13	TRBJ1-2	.	TGTGCCAGCAGCTTTAGGGAGGCTAACTATGGCTACACCTTC	CASSFREANYGYTF
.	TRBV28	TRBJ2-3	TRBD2	TGTGCCAGCAGTACCAGACTAGCGGAGGGGACAGATACGCAGTATTTT	CASSTRLAEGTDTQYF
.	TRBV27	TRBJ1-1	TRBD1	TGTGCCAGCAGTTCCGGTGCCAGGGGGCTCACTGAAGCTTTCTTT	CASSSGARGLTEAFF
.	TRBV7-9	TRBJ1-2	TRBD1	TGTGCCAGCAGTTTAGCCGGGACAGCCTCTATGGGATACACCTTC	CASSLAGTASMGYTF
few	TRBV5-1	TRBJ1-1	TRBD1	TGCGCCAGCAGCTGGGGACAGGGGAACACTGAAGCTTTCTTT	CASSWGQGNTEAFF
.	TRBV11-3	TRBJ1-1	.	TGTGCCAGCAGCTTAAGCAGGGCGTTTAGGGCTGAAGCTTTCTTT	CASSLSRAFRAEAFF
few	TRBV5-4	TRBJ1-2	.	TGTGCCAGCAGCCCGGACAATCAGGGGTATGGCTACACCTTC	CASSPDNQGYGYTF
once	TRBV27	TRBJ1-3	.	TGTGCCAGCAGTTTCCGGGGGAGTACTGGAAACACCATATATTTT	CASSFRGSTGNTIYF
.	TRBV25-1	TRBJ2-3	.	TGTGCCAGCAGTGAAGGGTGGTCCGGGACTCCGGCAGATACGCAGTATTTT	CASSEGWSGTPADTQYF
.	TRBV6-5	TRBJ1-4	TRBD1	TGTGCCAGCATGAGACAGGGAGGTGAAAAACTGTTTTTT	CASMRQGGEKLFF
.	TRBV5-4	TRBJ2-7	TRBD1	TGTGCCAGCAGCTTGGGACCCGGGACAGGGACCTACGAGCAGTACTTC	CASSLGPGTGTYEQYF
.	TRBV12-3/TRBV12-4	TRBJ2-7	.	TGTGCCAGCAGTATCTTTCAGGGTAACGAGCAGTACTTC	CASSIFQGNEQYF
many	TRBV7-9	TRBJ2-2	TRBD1	TGTGCCAGCAGCGTCTGGGACAGTGACACCGGGGAGCTGTTTTTT	CASSVWDSDTGELFF
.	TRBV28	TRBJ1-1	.	TGTGCCAGCACCCAGGTCGGTGAAGCTTTCTTT	CASTQVGEAFF
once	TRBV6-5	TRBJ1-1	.	TGTGCCAGCAGTTACGCGGTTCGTATGAACACTGAAGCTTTCTTT	CASSYAVRMNTEAFF
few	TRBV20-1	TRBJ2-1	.	TGCAGTGCTAGAGCTAGCGAGCAGTTCTTC	CSARASEQFF
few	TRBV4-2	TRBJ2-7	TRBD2	TGTGCCAGCGGGGGACTAGTCCAAGGCGAGCAGTACTTC	CASGGLVQGEQYF
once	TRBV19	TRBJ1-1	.	TGTGCCAGTAGTATATGGGGGGAGAGGGGCACTGAAGCTTTCTTT	CASSIWGERGTEAFF
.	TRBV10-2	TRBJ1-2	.	TGCGCCAGCAGTGAGTCGAGCTATGGCTACACCTTC	CASSESSYGYTF
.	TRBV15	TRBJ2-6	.	TGTGCCACCAGCAATGACACTGGGGCCAACGTCCTGACTTTC	CATSNDTGANVLTF
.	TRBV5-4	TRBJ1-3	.	TGTGCCAGCAGCATGGACAGCCGCTCTGGAAACACCATATATTTT	CASSMDSRSGNTIYF
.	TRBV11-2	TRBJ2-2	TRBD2	TGTGCCAGCAGCTTTGGAGGAGCGGGAGGGAACACCGGGGAGCTGTTTTTT	CASSFGGAGGNTGELFF
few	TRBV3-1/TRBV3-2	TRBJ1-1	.	TGTGCCAGCAGCCCAACAGGGTCGGACACTGAAGCTTTCTTT	CASSPTGSDTEAFF
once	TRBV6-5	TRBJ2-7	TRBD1	TGTGCCATAGCGAGGACAGGCCGCTCCTACGAGCAGTACTTC	CAIARTGRSYEQYF
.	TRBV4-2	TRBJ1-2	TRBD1	TGTGCCAGCAGCCAACTTCTTCAGGGGGATGGCTACACCTTC	CASSQLLQGDGYTF
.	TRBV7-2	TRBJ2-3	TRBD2	TGTGCCAGCAGCTTAGGGCTAGCGGGAACAGATACGCAGTATTTT	CASSLGLAGTDTQYF
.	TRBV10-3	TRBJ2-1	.	TGTGCCATCAGCTCCCGGTCGGGGGGCAGGGTAGACAATGAGCAGTTCTTC	CAISSRSGGRVDNEQFF
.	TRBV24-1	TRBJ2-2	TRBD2	TGTGCCACCAGTGCCCGTCTAGCGGCCCAGGGCGGGGAGCTGTTTTTT	CATSARLAAQGGELFF
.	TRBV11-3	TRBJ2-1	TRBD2	TGTGCCAGCAGCTGGAGCGGGGGGGAACACAATGAGCAGTTCTTC	CASSWSGGEHNEQFF
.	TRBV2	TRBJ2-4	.	TGTGCCAGCAGCGCCTCGACTGGTAACATTCAGTACTTC	CASSASTGNIQYF
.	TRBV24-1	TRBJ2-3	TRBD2	TGTGCCACCAGTGGCATTGGGAGGGAGGGAGATACGCAGTATTTT	CATSGIGREGDTQYF
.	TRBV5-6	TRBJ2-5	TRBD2	TGTGCCAGCAGTTCGACTAGCGGGCCACAAGAGACCCAGTACTTC	CASSSTSGPQETQYF
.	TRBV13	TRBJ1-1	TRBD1	TGTGCCAGCAGTTACCGGACAGGGGAGATGGTCACTGAAGCTTTCTTT	CASSYRTGEMVTEAFF
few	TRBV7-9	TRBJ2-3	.	TGTGCCAGCAGCTTAGGTAGAGGGACAGATACGCAGTATTTT	CASSLGRGTDTQYF
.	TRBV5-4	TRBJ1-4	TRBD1	TGTGCCAGCAGCCGCCGACAGGGAGTAAATGAAAAACTGTTTTTT	CASSRRQGVNEKLFF
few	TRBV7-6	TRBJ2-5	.	TGTGCCAGCAGCTCGACGGGGGGCGGGGAGACCCAGTACTTC	CASSSTGGGETQYF
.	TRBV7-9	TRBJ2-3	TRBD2	TGTGCCAGCAGCTTAGCTTCGGGGGGTACAATAGATACGCAGTATTTT	CASSLASGGTIDTQYF
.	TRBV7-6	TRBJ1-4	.	TGTGCCAGCAGCCAAGGGGCAAAAATGGGTAAAAATGAAAAACTGTTTTTT	CASSQGAKMGKNEKLFF
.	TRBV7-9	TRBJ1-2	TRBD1	TGTGCCAGCAGCTTACAGGGGGCCGGCTATGGCTACACCTTC	CASSLQGAGYGYTF
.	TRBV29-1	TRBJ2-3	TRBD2	TGCAGCGTTGGCCGGGGGGGGAGTGCAGATACGCAGTATTTT	CSVGRGGSADTQYF
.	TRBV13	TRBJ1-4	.	TGTGCCAGCAGCTTAGGTTATGAGAATGAAAAACTGTTTTTT	CASSLGYENEKLFF
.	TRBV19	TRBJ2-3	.	TGTGCCAGTAGTATAGCTGGGGGGTCCACAGATACGCAGTATTTT	CASSIAGGSTDTQYF
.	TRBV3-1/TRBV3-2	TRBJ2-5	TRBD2	TGTGCCAGCAGCCAAGTACCCCCGGGACTAGCGAAGAAAGAGACCCAGTACTTC	CASSQVPPGLAKKETQYF
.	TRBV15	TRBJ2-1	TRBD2	TGTGCCACCAGCAGAGTAGCGGGGGGCTCCTACAATGAGCAGTTCTTC	CATSRVAGGSYNEQFF
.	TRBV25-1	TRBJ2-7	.	TGTGCCAGCAGTGAATATTCAGACTTTTCCCCAGACGAGCAGTACTTC	CASSEYSDFSPDEQYF
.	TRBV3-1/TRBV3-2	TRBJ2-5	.	TGTGCCAGCAGCCAAGATTCCGGGGGAGAGACCCAGTACTTC	CASSQDSGGETQYF
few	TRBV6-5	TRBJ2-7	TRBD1	TGTGCCAGCAGCCCGGACAGGGGCGCCTACGAGCAGTACTTC	CASSPDRGAYEQYF
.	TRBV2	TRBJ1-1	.	TGTGCCAGCAGTTTAGGGTTCGGGGGGGACACTGAAGCTTTCTTT	CASSLGFGGDTEAFF
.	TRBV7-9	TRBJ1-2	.	TGTGCCAGCAGCCTGATCACAGGGATTAGTGGCTACACCTTC	CASSLITGISGYTF